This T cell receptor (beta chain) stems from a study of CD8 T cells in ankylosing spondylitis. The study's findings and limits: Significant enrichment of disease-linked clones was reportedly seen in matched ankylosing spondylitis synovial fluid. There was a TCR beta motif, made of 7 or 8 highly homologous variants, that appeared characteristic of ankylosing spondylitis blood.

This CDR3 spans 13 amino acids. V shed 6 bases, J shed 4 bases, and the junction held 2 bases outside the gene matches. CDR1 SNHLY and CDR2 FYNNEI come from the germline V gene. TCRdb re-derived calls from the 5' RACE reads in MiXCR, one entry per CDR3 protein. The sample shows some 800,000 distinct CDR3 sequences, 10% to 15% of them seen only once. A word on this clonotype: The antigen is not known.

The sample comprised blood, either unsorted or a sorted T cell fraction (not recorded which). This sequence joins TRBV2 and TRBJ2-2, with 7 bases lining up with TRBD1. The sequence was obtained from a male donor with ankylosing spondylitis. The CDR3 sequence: CASRGQSTGELFF. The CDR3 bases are TGTGCCAGCAGGGGACAGTCCACCGGGGAGCTGTTTTTT.